A single sample is the source of the 14 T cell receptor beta chains below, sequenced in a study of early T cells in non-severe SARS-CoV-2 infection. TCRdb re-analysed the 5' RACE reads in MiXCR, keeping a single row per CDR3 protein. The sample has more than 65,000 distinct CDR3 sequences; about 4.6% are singletons. The specimen comprised whole blood, sampled at baseline. These receptors all stem from an adult who was a healthcare worker with PCR-confirmed SARS-CoV-2 infection or an uninfected control (not recorded which). The donor label of this sample is uncertain.

This clonotype has more than one count but fewer than ten. The chain is built from TRBV7-6 and TRBJ2-5, with D possibly matching TRBD2 (5 bases). Trimming took off 5 bases at V and 5 bases at J, with 9 bases between the two ends. CDR3 length: 12 amino acids. From germline, CDR1 is SGHVS and CDR2 FNYEAQ. For the CDR3, the DNA is TGTGCCAGCAGCCCGAGGGAGGAGACCCAGTACTTC. Its protein is CASSPREETQYF.

The sample holds a few counts of this clonotype. This could be a read error, since a much larger clone is one nucleotide away. This chain connects TRBV6-2 or TRBV6-3 to TRBJ1-1; D is possibly TRBD1 (6 bases). Trimming stripped 5 bases from V and 1 base from J, with 11 bases between. The CDR3 consists of 14 residues. Germline CDR1 MNHEY, CDR2 SVGEGT. CDR3 sequence reads: CASSPRDKNTEAFF. CDR3 coding DNA: TGTGCCAGCAGTCCCCGGGACAAGAACACTGAAGCTTTCTTT.

This clonotype was seen at least ten times. The chain recombines TRBV6-5 with TRBJ1-2; D not certain. The CDR3 totals 15 residues. Trimming removed 4 bases at V and 4 bases at J, with 16 bases between. CDR1 is MNHEY and CDR2 is SVGAGI in the germline V gene. The CDR3 loop is CASSLLQTATYGYTF. The DNA for the CDR3 is TGTGCCAGCAGTTTACTCCAAACAGCCACCTATGGCTACACCTTC.

This clonotype was observed many times. The rearrangement uses TRBV7-9 and TRBJ2-1; a possible D gene is TRBD2 (5 bases). The germline V gene encodes CDR1 SEHNR and CDR2 FQNEAQ (reference sequence). This CDR3 has 15 residues. V lost 0 bases and J lost 5, with 11 bases in between. This CDR3 reads CASSLAGVRDNEQFF. CDR3 in DNA: TGTGCCAGCAGCTTAGCGGGAGTCCGGGACAATGAGCAGTTCTTC.

This CDR3 reads CASSRQGEGRQTQYF. CDR3 DNA: TGTGCCAGCAGCCGACAGGGAGAGGGGCGGCAGACCCAGTACTTC. This chain uses TRBV11-3 with TRBJ2-5; TRBD1 matches at 7 bases. Looked up from germline, CDR1 is SGHNT and CDR2 is YENEEA. This CDR3 is 15 amino acids long. The J segment lost 6 bases and the V segment lost 5 bases, leaving 12 bases of the junction unmatched.

This clonotype was counted at least ten times. This chain uses TRBV20-1 with TRBJ2-7; D gene uncertain. The V gene lost 6 bases and the J gene lost 5 bases, with 11 bases spanning the gap. The CDR3 is made up of 11 amino acids. CDR1 and CDR2 (germline): DFQATT, SNEGSKA (reference sequence). CDR3 nucleotide sequence: TGCAGTGCAAGGCGGTTCGACGAGCAGTACTTC. This encodes CSARRFDEQYF.

Many counts were recorded for this clonotype. This chain links TRBV6-5 with TRBJ2-5, with D perhaps TRBD1 (5 bases). CDR1 and CDR2 (germline): MNHEY, SVGAGI. The CDR3 runs to 14 residues. The V gene lost 0 bases and the J gene lost 4 bases, with 9 bases spanning the gap. CDR3 coding DNA: TGTGCCAGCAGTTACTCTCGACAGATAGAGACCCAGTACTTC. Residues: CASSYSRQIETQYF.

This clonotype was seen at least ten times. CDR3 nucleotide sequence: TGCAGTGCTAAAACCGGGGATCAGCCCCAGCATTTT. Its protein is CSAKTGDQPQHF. The rearrangement joins TRBV20-1 to TRBJ1-5, with D unresolved. This CDR3 has 12 amino acids. V was shortened by 4 bases and J by 5 bases, with 9 bases between the two germline ends. Germline V gives CDR1 DFQATT, CDR2 SNEGSKA (reference sequence).

This rearrangement joins TRBV30 to TRBJ2-7; the match to TRBD1 covers 7 bases. The J segment lost 7 bases and the V segment lost 3 bases, leaving 9 bases of the junction unmatched. Germline CDR1 GTSNPN, CDR2 SVGIG (reference sequence). The CDR3 has 13 amino acids. The CDR3 reads CAWRLGQRGEQYF. The CDR3 nucleotides read TGTGCCTGGAGGCTGGGACAGAGAGGAGAGCAGTACTTC.

This clonotype was counted many times. The CDR3 sequence is CASSESSGNTEAFF. The CDR3 bases are TGCGCCAGCAGTGAGTCGTCGGGAAACACTGAAGCTTTCTTT. The V and J genes are TRBV10-2 and TRBJ1-1; D gene ambiguous. Deletions cut 0 bases from V and 2 bases from J, with 7 bases between. The CDR3 totals 14 residues. The V gene's germline CDR1 is WSHSY and CDR2 SAAADI.

This clonotype was recorded many times. The rearrangement joins TRBV18 to TRBJ1-3, with 9 bases that match TRBD1. J was trimmed by 2 bases and V by 2 bases; bases with no gene match: 4. Germline V gene data show CDR1 as KGHSH and CDR2 as LQKENI. This CDR3 has 16 residues. The CDR3 spells CASSPGQGRTGNTIYF. Written as DNA, the CDR3 is TGTGCCAGCTCACCAGGACAGGGGAGGACTGGAAACACCATATATTTT.

This clonotype came up many times. The CDR3 protein is CASSNGQGHTEAFF. As DNA, the CDR3 is TGTGCCAGCAGTAACGGACAGGGACACACTGAAGCTTTCTTT. The chain is built from TRBV28 and TRBJ1-1; 8 nucleotides line up with TRBD1. CDR3 length equals 14 residues. Trimming took 5 bases from V and 3 from J; bases not matched to a gene: 5. Germline V CDR1 and CDR2: MDHEN, SYDVKM.

The chain uses TRBV5-1 and TRBJ1-1; D is undetermined. Trimming stripped 0 bases from V and 2 bases from J, with 11 bases between. This CDR3 has 15 amino acids. Looked up from germline, CDR1 is SGHRS and CDR2 is YFSETQ. The CDR3 reads CASSLEFLPNTEAFF. The CDR3 nucleotides are TGCGCCAGCAGCTTGGAGTTCCTACCCAACACTGAAGCTTTCTTT.

This clonotype was seen at least ten times. The genes are TRBV15 and TRBJ2-7; D assignment may be TRBD1 or TRBD2 (5 bases each). The CDR3 length is 13 residues. Trimming cost V 4 bases and J 5 bases, with 12 bases left between them. Germline V CDR1 and CDR2: LNHNV, YYDKDF (reference sequence). CDR3 in amino acids: CATSNRWGNEQYF. The CDR3 DNA reads TGTGCCACCAGCAATAGGTGGGGGAACGAGCAGTACTTC.